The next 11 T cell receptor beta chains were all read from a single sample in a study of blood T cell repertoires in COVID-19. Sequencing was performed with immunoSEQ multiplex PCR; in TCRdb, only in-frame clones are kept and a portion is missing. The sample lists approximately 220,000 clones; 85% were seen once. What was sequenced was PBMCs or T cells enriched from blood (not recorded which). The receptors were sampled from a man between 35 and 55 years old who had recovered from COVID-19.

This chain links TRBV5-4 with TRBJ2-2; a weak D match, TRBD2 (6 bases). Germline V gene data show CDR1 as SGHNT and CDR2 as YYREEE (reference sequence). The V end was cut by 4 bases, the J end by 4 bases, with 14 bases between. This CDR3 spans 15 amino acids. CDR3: CASSTGGPGTGELFF. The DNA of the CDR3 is TGTGCCAGCAGCACCGGAGGGCCAGGCACCGGGGAGCTGTTTTTT.

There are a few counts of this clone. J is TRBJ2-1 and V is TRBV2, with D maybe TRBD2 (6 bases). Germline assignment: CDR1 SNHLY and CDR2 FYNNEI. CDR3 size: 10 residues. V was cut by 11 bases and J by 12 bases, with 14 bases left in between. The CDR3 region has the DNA TGTGCCGGAGGGACCAAATGGCAGTTCTTC. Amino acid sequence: CAGGTKWQFF.

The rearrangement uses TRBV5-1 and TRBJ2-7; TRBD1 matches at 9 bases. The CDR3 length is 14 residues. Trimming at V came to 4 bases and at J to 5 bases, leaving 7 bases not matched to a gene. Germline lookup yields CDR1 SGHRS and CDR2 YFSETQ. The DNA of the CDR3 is TGCGCCAGCAGCGGGGGACAGGGCTTCGACGAGCAGTACTTC. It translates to CASSGGQGFDEQYF.

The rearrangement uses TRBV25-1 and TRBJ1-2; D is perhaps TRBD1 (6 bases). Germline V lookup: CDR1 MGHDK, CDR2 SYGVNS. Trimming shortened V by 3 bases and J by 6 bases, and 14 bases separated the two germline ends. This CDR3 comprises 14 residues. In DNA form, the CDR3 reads TGTGCCAGCAGTGACCCGGACAGATATCATGGCTACACCTTC. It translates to CASSDPDRYHGYTF.

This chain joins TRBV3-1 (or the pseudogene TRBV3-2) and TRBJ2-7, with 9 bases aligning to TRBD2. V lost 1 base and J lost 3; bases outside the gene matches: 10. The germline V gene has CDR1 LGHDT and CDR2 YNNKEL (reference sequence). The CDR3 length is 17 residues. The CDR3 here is CASSQALGLAGNYEQYF. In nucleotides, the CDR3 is TGTGCCAGCAGCCAAGCCCTAGGGCTAGCGGGGAACTACGAGCAGTACTTC.

CDR3 sequence reads: CASSPLAGGQGQGEQYF. Here the CDR3 DNA reads TGTGCCAGCAGTCCCCTAGCGGGAGGGCAAGGTCAGGGCGAGCAGTACTTC. This chain connects TRBV6-6 to TRBJ2-7; TRBD2 aligns across 12 bases. Losses at the gene ends were 5 bases for V and 6 bases for J; bases not matched to a gene: 14. There are 17 residues in the CDR3. Per the germline V gene, CDR1 is MNHNY and CDR2 is SVGAGI (reference sequence).

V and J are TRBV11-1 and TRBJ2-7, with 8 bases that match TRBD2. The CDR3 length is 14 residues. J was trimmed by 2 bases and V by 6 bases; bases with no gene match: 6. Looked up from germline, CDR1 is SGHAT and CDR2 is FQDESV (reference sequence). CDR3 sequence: CASSYSGATYEQYF. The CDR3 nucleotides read TGTGCCAGCAGTTATAGCGGGGCTACCTACGAGCAGTACTTC.

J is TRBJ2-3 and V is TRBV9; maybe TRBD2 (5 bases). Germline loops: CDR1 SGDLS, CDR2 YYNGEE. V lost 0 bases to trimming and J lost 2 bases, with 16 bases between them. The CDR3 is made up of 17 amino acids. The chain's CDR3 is CASSVGTGNLYTDTQYF. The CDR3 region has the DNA TGTGCCAGCAGCGTAGGCACGGGGAACCTTTACACAGATACGCAGTATTTT.

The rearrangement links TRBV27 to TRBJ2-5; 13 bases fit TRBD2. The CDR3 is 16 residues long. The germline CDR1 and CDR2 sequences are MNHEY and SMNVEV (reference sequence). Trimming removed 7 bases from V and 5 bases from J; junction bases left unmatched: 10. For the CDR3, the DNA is TGTGCCAGCACCGACGGGACTAGCGGGAATAGGGAGACCCAGTACTTC. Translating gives CASTDGTSGNRETQYF.

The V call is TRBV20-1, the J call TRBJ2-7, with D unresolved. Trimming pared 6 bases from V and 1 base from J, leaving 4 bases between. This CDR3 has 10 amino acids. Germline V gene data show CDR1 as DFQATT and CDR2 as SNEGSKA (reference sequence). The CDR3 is CSATSYEQYF. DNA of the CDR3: TGCAGTGCGACATCCTACGAGCAGTACTTC.

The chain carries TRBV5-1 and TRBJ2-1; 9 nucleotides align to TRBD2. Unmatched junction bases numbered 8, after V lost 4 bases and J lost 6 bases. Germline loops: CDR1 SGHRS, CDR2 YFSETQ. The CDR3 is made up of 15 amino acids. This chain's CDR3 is CASSGLAGLVNEQFF. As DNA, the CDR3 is TGCGCCAGCAGCGGGCTAGCGGGATTGGTCAATGAGCAGTTCTTC.